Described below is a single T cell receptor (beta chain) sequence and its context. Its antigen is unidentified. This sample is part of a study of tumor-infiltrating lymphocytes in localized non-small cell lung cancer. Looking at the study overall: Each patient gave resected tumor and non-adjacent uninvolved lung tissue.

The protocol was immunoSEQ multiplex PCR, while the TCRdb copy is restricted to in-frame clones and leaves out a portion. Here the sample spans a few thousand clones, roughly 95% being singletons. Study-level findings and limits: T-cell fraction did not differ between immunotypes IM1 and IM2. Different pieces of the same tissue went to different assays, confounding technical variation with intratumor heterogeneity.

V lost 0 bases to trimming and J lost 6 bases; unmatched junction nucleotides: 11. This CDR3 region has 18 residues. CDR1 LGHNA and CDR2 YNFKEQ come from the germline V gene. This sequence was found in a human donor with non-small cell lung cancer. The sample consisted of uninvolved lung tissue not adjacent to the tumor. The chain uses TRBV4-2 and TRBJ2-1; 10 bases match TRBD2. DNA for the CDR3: TGTGCCAGCAGCCAAGATTGGAAGCGGGAGGGGCGATCCAATGAGCAGTTCTTC. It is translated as CASSQDWKREGRSNEQFF.